Listed here are 2 T cell receptor beta chains from one sample, sequenced in a study of T-cell reconstitution after alpha-beta-depleted transplantation in children. Molecular barcoding with unique molecular identifiers was used for the TCRbeta library. TCRdb fed the PCR reads into MiXCR, producing one record per CDR3 protein. The sample has tens of thousands of distinct CDR3 sequences, around 4.7% seen once. The sequences come from PBMCs, mostly from graft donor cells, collected 180 days after TCRalphabeta/CD19-depleted stem cell transplant. These receptors all come from a boy in the first two years of life who had a stem cell transplant for acute myeloid leukemia, so the T cells may come from the graft donor.

This clonotype was detected many times. The rearrangement uses TRBV20-1 and TRBJ2-7, with 10 positions matching TRBD2. Germline CDR1 DFQATT, CDR2 SNEGSKA (reference sequence). The trim removed 2 bases at V and 4 bases at J, leaving 8 bases unmatched. The CDR3 consists of 15 residues. CDR3 coding DNA: TGCAGTGCTAGACTAGCGGGGGCGACGTCATACGAGCAGTACGTC. Amino acid sequence: CSARLAGATSYEQYV.

There are many counts of this clonotype. The rearrangement uses TRBV5-5 and TRBJ1-1, with D hard to call. The CDR3 covers 14 residues. With 4 bases removed from V and 1 base from J, the gap between germline ends came to 11 bases. Per germline, CDR1 SGHKS and CDR2 YYEKEE (reference sequence). CDR3 region: CASSPHPRNTEAFF. Here the CDR3 DNA reads TGTGCCAGCAGCCCTCACCCGAGGAACACTGAAGCTTTCTTT.